What follows describes a single TCR beta chain. This clone has only a few counts. No cognate antigen has been identified for it. Base-call qualities are not available, and no considerably larger clone is one nucleotide away. This entry comes from a study of cytomegalovirus exposure and HLA in healthy donors (dated by TCRdb to about 2017). For the wider study: An earlier analysis of around 600 of the donors reported 250 to 300 Gb of sequence data and around 110 million unique TCR beta sequences from roughly 200 million T cells. The study aimed to test whether cataloging public T cell receptors could reveal signatures of past pathogen exposure. An early release that covered 500 to 800 HLA-typed donors contained approximately 290 gigabases of sequencing data and approximately 85 million unique TCR sequences. The study used immunosequencing to profile the T cell repertoires of approximately 640 subjects and linked those repertoires to cytomegalovirus serostatus. To study patterns of TCR occurrence, a later analysis re-analyzed previously published TCR beta repertoires from 650 to 750 donors and added high-resolution HLA genotyping. Along with the roughly 670-subject first cohort, a separate validation cohort of over a hundred different subjects was used. The number of typed donors differed by locus: 629-630 for A, B, C, DRB1 and DQB1; approximately 520 for DQA1; approximately 600 for DPA1; and about 470 for DPB1. Genome-wide SNP genotypes for about 65% of the roughly 670 donors were used in a later genetic analysis, which treated that subset as a discovery cohort. Among around 400 genotyped donors of the cohort, an average of approximately 250,000 unique TCR beta nucleotide sequences were sequenced per donor, roughly 20% of them non-productive. Four to six DR-DQ haplotypes were handled as single units for association and clustering because linkage in the cohort was strong. Donor age, sex, ethnicity and CMV serostatus were compiled together with the repertoire data. HLA typing included class I and class II loci at four-digit resolution. The later analysis used no new phenotypic data to find candidate immune exposures, relying instead on TCR beta sequences and their occurrence across donors. Every repertoire in the discovery cohort had been generated on one and the same sequencing platform. Among the roughly 380 genotyped donors, approximately 77% belonged to the genetic ancestry cluster associated with self-reported Caucasian donors. To decide whether each TCR beta V gene segment behaved as functional or pseudogenic, an earlier analysis of some 600 of the donors relied on high-throughput TCR beta sequencing. To predict cytomegalovirus infection status, the study brought together high-throughput TCR immunosequencing, statistical association of individual TCRs with disease status, and machine learning.

The cohort was made up of 666 healthy bone marrow donors. At the time of sampling, all cohort members were nominally healthy, though unrecorded immune exposures were likely present. The donor tested CMV seropositive, placing the donor among the 250 to 300 seropositive members of the cohort. Every donor gave a peripheral blood sample, and the peripheral blood mononuclear cells from that sample were used for TCR beta sequencing. The Qiagen DNeasy Blood Extraction Kit was used to extract genomic DNA from the blood cell samples. Findings and caveats that apply to the study as a whole: In an earlier analysis of 587 of the donors, most TCR beta V segments appeared in productive rearrangements about 87% or about 30% of the time, broadly matching IMGT annotations. In vitro tests confirmed that three of the cytomegalovirus-associated TCR beta chains recognize cytomegalovirus antigens. Specific HLA alleles were associated with 15,000 to 20,000 TCR beta sequences at a false discovery rate of 0.05 in a later analysis. A later genetic analysis reported fewer N-insertions in productive TCRs among donors in an Asian-associated ancestry cluster than the roughly 720-donor mean. Roughly uniform sequencing depth across donors was assumed in presence/absence analyses, although this assumption may not hold. CMV serostatus was the only immune exposure information available for the cohort. V-gene and J-gene trimming of TCR beta chains was associated with a missense DCLRE1C variant in a later genetic analysis, and the association was replicated in an independent cohort. Linkage disequilibrium might explain the correlated functional status among segregating V segments, but an unknown experimental factor could not be ruled out. Several of the top co-occurrence clusters appeared to be linked to parvovirus B19, influenza, CMV and Epstein-Barr virus, according to a later analysis. A later analysis found that most CMV-associated TCR beta chains appeared HLA-restricted, with HLA associations seemingly driven largely by CMV exposure. The sequencing pipeline was judged likely to have produced a cluster of highly shared sequence variants as a technical artifact. The study gave a list of about 150 TCR beta chains associated with cytomegalovirus. While some public TCRs were present in many individuals, most TCR sequences turned up only very rarely across donors. A later analysis found that HLA-associated TCR beta chains were more clonally expanded and had lower generation probabilities than equally common non-associated chains. A further reported finding was that TCR beta sequences accurately predicted the HLA-A and HLA-B alleles for most subjects in the first cohort. When HLA alleles, especially DR and DQ, strongly co-occurred, attributing TCR associations to individual alleles was difficult. HLA typing was unavailable for some donors at each locus, so association tests used only the typed subset. Because counts were too low, seventeen rarely observed V segments, including chromosome 9 orphons, were excluded from the earlier analysis of 587 of the donors. The classifier was reported to diagnose cytomegalovirus status with high specificity and sensitivity in both the original cohort and the validation cohort. In a later analysis, the rate of TCR association differed among HLA loci, with DRB1 alleles having the most associated TCRs and HLA-C alleles having the fewest. According to the authors, the approach could potentially be generalized to other disease states and immunological phenotypes. Only TCR beta chains were sequenced in this cohort, and the absence of alpha or paired-chain data limited detectable features.

Preparation of the library involved the immunoSEQ multiplex PCR assay. For the multiplex PCR, a mixture combining 60 forward primers for TCR Vbeta segments and 13 reverse primers for TCR Jbeta segments was used. A multiplex PCR assay on genomic DNA amplified the CDR3 region of rearranged TCR beta genes. Amplified TCR beta libraries were sequenced as 87-base-pair reads on the Illumina HiSeq System. Turning to the authors' computational methods: A later analysis counted tens of millions of unique TCR beta chains across the 600 to 850 repertoires, and some 12 million of these chains were shared by at least two donors. Raw reads were error-corrected and collapsed into unique sequences by a nearest-neighbor algorithm in which closely related sequences were merged to remove PCR and sequencing errors. V, D and J gene segments were assigned by aligning CDR3 sequences to IMGT reference sequences. For a sequence to be retained, at least a six-nucleotide match to both a V gene segment and a J gene segment was required. Rearrangements were classified as productive when the CDR3 lacked stop codons and remained in frame with V and J, and all other rearrangements were classified as non-productive. Following IMGT convention, CDR3 was defined as the stretch from the second conserved V-encoded cysteine to the conserved J-encoded phenylalanine. In an earlier analysis of more than 550 of the donors, sequences lacking an unambiguous match to a single V gene segment were excluded. In an earlier analysis of several hundred of the donors, V segments were called functional above 56.7% productive rearrangements and were called segregating when the between-donor standard deviation exceeded 5%. A statistical classification framework was built to diagnose cytomegalovirus status from the catalog of TCR beta chain sequences. V and J gene assignment, in a later analysis, came from comparing TCR nucleotide sequences with IMGT/GENE-DB human TR gene sequences. The TCRdist pipeline was used in a later analysis to assign CDR3 sequences and most-parsimonious VDJ recombination scenarios. In a later analysis, every TCR beta chain was defined by the combination of its CDR3 amino acid sequence and its V-gene family, and reads without a unique V-gene family were dropped. To address suspected cross-contamination and a sequencing artifact, a later analysis removed a few hundred highly shared, low-generation-probability nucleotide sequences. In a later analysis, a clonal expansion index was calculated for each public chain from normalized within-repertoire ranks of inferred template counts. In a later analysis, generation probabilities were computed with a VDJ recombination model fitted to out-of-frame rearrangements, and the resulting probabilities were checked against IGoR. In a later analysis, hypergeometric tests were used to score TCR-TCR, TCR-HLA and TCR-CMV co-occurrence, with a repertoire-size bias correction applied to TCR pairs. A later analysis estimated false discovery rates by permuting HLA or CMV assignments 20 times. In a later analysis, co-occurring TCRs were grouped using DBSCAN, with TCRdist sequence similarity added in when clustering inside HLA-allele-positive subsets. Repertoires with fewer than 30,000 or more than 120,000 public chains were left out of co-occurrence clustering, as were a handful of repertoires with anomalous nucleotide sharing. TCRdb took this table from immuneACCESS and kept in-frame rearrangements with V and J called. Such tables lack part of the clones; where checked against another copy, unresolved V genes explain under half of the gap, and the rest is unexplained. The V and J calls and the clone size are those of that table, but D and trimming were determined from the DNA. The sample table records 100,000 to 120,000 clones; around 74% of these occur just once. The top ten hold roughly 8.6% of the sample.

This TCR derives from a woman aged 40 to 50 in good health and CMV-seropositive. The sequenced sample consisted of PBMCs.

The DNA sequence is given as TGTGCCAGCAGCTCCACAAGGAGGAGTCGGTACGAGCAGTACTTC. This encodes CASSSTRRSRYEQYF. The chain employs TRBV7-9 and TRBJ2-7; 5 matching bases give a weak D call of TRBD2. Taken from the germline V gene (reference sequence), the CDR1 and CDR2 loops are SEHNR and FQNEAQ. V is pared back by 4 bases and J by 4 bases, with 17 bases lying between the germline termini. From the cysteine through the phenylalanine, the CDR3 covers 15 amino acids. Only the CDR3 region is kept as DNA, spanning 45 bases read in frame from base 1.